The 25 T cell receptor beta chains below all came from one sample that was sequenced in a study of chemoradiotherapy in HPV16-positive cancers. Only in-frame clones appear in the TCRdb table, and some are missing; sequencing was by immunoSEQ multiplex PCR. The sample carries roughly 1,500 clones, 82% recorded once. Sequencing used tumor tissue, obtained from a patient who underwent chemoradiotherapy. These receptors were collected from a human donor with HPV-associated anogenital cancer.

This chain uses TRBV5-6 with TRBJ2-7, with TRBD2 matching 7 bases. J gave up 2 bases and V 3 bases, and 5 bases lay outside the gene matches. The germline CDR1 and CDR2 sequences are SGHDT and YYEEEE. CDR3 length equals 14 residues. CDR3 sequence (DNA): TGTGCCAGCAGCTGGGGGGGGGTAGCCTACGAGCAGTACTTC. The encoded protein is CASSWGGVAYEQYF. Looking up the rest from reference TRBV5-6 and TRBJ2-7 gives the full variable domain: DAGVTQSPTHLIKTRGQQVTLRCSPKSGHDTVSWYQQALGQGPQFIFQYYEEEERQRGNFPDRFSGHQFPNYSSELNVNALLLGDSALYLCASSWGGVAYEQYFGPGTRLTVT.

A word on this clone: The CDR3 carries no conserved terminal phenylalanine or tryptophan, so it likely arises from a read error. The chain has TRBV28 and TRBJ1-3; no reliable D call. CDR3 size: 13 residues. V lost 3 bases and J 0 bases, leaving 3 bases between the germline ends. Germline V gene sequence: CDR1 MDHEN, CDR2 SYDVKM. DNA of the CDR3: TGTGCCAGCAGTTTCTACTCTGGAAACACCATATATGTT. It translates to CASSFYSGNTIYV.

This clone turned up a few times. The chain recombines TRBV7-6 with TRBJ2-2; no reliable D call. The V gene's germline CDR1 is SGHVS and CDR2 FNYEAQ. The CDR3 contains 15 residues. V dropped 1 base and J dropped 3 bases, with 9 bases sitting between them. CDR3 in amino acids: CASSLVGRDTGELFF. The CDR3 nucleotides are TGTGCCAGCAGCTTAGTAGGAAGGGACACCGGGGAGCTGTTTTTT. Supplemented by reference TRBV7-6 and TRBJ2-2, the full variable domain reads GAGVSQSPRYKVTKRGQDVALRCDPISGHVSLYWYRQALGQGPEFLTYFNYEAQQDKSGLPNDRFSAERPEGSISTLTIQRTEQRDSAMYRCASSLVGRDTGELFFGEGSRLTVL.

The chain is built from TRBV28 and TRBJ2-7; no clear D gene. The CDR3 is made up of 15 amino acids. CDR1 is MDHEN and CDR2 is SYDVKM in the germline V gene. Trimming shortened V by 1 base and J by 0 bases, and 10 bases separated the two germline ends. The CDR3 bases are TGTGCCAGCAGTTTATTTTTGGAAAACTCCTACGAGCAGTACTTC. It encodes CASSLFLENSYEQYF.

The J gene is TRBJ2-7, the V gene TRBV29-1, with TRBD1 matching over 7 bases. The CDR3 totals 12 residues. Per germline, CDR1 SQVTM and CDR2 ANQGSEA. J gave up 1 base and V 4 bases, and 1 base lay outside the gene matches. DNA of the CDR3: TGCAGCGTTGGACAGGGTTCCTACGAGCAGTACTTC. It is translated as CSVGQGSYEQYF.

V gene TRBV5-5 combines with J gene TRBJ1-1, with 9 nucleotides matching TRBD1. CDR1 SGHKS and CDR2 YYEKEE come from the germline V gene (reference sequence). This CDR3 contains 13 residues. Trimming removed 4 bases from V and 9 bases from J; junction bases left unmatched: 7. For the CDR3, the DNA is TGTGCCAGCAGCCTGACAGGGGGTACGAAAGCTTTCTTT. Its translation is CASSLTGGTKAFF. Supplemented by reference TRBV5-5 and TRBJ1-1, the full variable domain reads DAGVTQSPTHLIKTRGQQVTLRCSPISGHKSVSWYQQVLGQGPQFIFQYYEKEERGRGNFPDRFSARQFPNYSSELNVNALLLGDSALYLCASSLTGGTKAFFGQGTRLTVV.

The chain is built from TRBV28 and TRBJ1-5; a possible D gene is TRBD1 (6 bases). The CDR3 contains 15 residues. From germline, CDR1 is MDHEN and CDR2 SYDVKM. Trimming took 4 bases from V and 6 from J, leaving 16 bases between them. CDR3 region: CASSYTTGPSQPQHF. CDR3 sequence (DNA): TGTGCCAGCAGTTATACTACAGGGCCCAGTCAGCCCCAGCATTTT.

The gene calls are TRBV6-6 and TRBJ2-1, with TRBD1 as a possible D gene (5 bases). Trimming took off 8 bases at V and 0 bases at J, with 11 bases between the two ends. CDR1 is MNHNY and CDR2 is SVGAGI in the germline V gene (reference sequence). The CDR3 contains 14 residues. The CDR3 reads CASQGGSSYNEQFF. The CDR3 DNA reads TGTGCCAGCCAGGGCGGAAGCTCCTACAATGAGCAGTTCTTC.

The chain links TRBV10-3 to TRBJ2-2, with 9 bases identical to TRBD1. CDR1 ENHRY and CDR2 SYGVKD come from the germline V gene. V dropped 7 bases and J dropped 7; count of bases not matched to a gene: 7. The CDR3 is 14 amino acids. This CDR3 is CAIKGQGIGGELFF. The DNA for the CDR3 is TGTGCCATCAAAGGACAGGGGATTGGCGGGGAGCTGTTTTTT.

The chain links TRBV19 to TRBJ2-7; D ambiguous. This CDR3 comprises 13 residues. Germline CDR1 and CDR2: LNHDA and SQIVND (reference sequence). V was clipped by 2 bases and J by 1 base, with 6 bases between them. As DNA, the CDR3 is TGTGCCAGTAGTATAAGTCTTTCCTACGAGCAGTACTTC. It specifies CASSISLSYEQYF.

The sample holds a few counts of this clone. This rearrangement joins TRBV15 to TRBJ1-2, with 7 bases aligning to TRBD1. CDR1 LNHNV and CDR2 YYDKDF come from the germline V gene (reference sequence). CDR3 length: 14 amino acids. V lost 0 bases and J lost 4; bases outside the gene matches: 2. CDR3: CATSRDEGAYGYTF. The CDR3 DNA reads TGTGCCACCAGCAGAGATGAGGGGGCCTATGGCTACACCTTC. Full variable domain (remainder filled in from reference TRBV15 and TRBJ1-2): DAMVIQNPRYQVTQFGKPVTLSCSQTLNHNVMYWYQQKSSQAPKLLFHYYDKDFNNEADTPDNFQSRRPNTSFCFLDIRSPGLGDTAMYLCATSRDEGAYGYTFGSGTRLTVV.

The chain carries TRBV18 and TRBJ2-5, with D uncertain. CDR1 is KGHSH, CDR2 LQKENI, per germline. This CDR3 is built from 12 residues. Trimming cost V 0 bases and J 5 bases, with 4 bases left between them. The CDR3 loop reads CASSPPGETQYF. In DNA form, the CDR3 reads TGTGCCAGCTCACCACCGGGTGAGACCCAGTACTTC.

The genes are TRBV2 and TRBJ1-2, with D perhaps matching TRBD1 (6 bases). The length of the CDR3 is 13 residues. Germline CDR1 is SNHLY and CDR2 is FYNNEI. V lost 5 bases and J lost 1, with 8 bases in between. The CDR3 sequence is CASSYRVNYGYTF. The CDR3 DNA follows: TGTGCCAGCAGTTACAGGGTTAACTATGGCTACACCTTC.

The CDR3 nucleotides are TGTGCCAGCAGCTTAGTTGCGGGGCAGCAGTTCTTC. As protein: CASSLVAGQQFF. The chain combines TRBV11-2 with TRBJ2-1, with D maybe TRBD2 (6 bases). Trimming shortened V by 1 base and J by 11 bases, and 9 bases separated the two germline ends. This CDR3 contains 12 residues. CDR1 and CDR2 (germline): SGHAT, FQNNGV.

The V and J genes are TRBV7-9 and TRBJ2-2; 7 nucleotides match TRBD1. Trimming at V came to 3 bases and at J to 4 bases, leaving 2 bases not matched to a gene. CDR1 SEHNR and CDR2 FQNEAQ come from the germline V gene (reference sequence). This CDR3 spans 14 amino acids. CDR3 protein: CASSFDRVTGELFF. CDR3 in DNA: TGTGCCAGCAGCTTTGACAGGGTCACCGGGGAGCTGTTTTTT.

The chain carries TRBV4-2 and TRBJ2-1; 9 bases match TRBD2. Trimming cost V 2 bases and J 6 bases; bases outside gene matches: 8. From germline, CDR1 is LGHNA and CDR2 YNFKEQ. The CDR3 is 16 amino acids. The DNA of the CDR3 is TGTGCCAGCAGCCAACTGAGCCGCGGGGGGGCCAATGAGCAGTTCTTC. It yields the protein CASSQLSRGGANEQFF.

This rearrangement joins TRBV9 to TRBJ2-7, with D hard to call. V shed 0 bases and J shed 3 bases, with 7 bases lying between them. This CDR3 region has 13 residues. Germline V gene sequence: CDR1 SGDLS, CDR2 YYNGEE. CDR3 DNA: TGTGCCAGCAGCGTAGCGGAGTACTACGAGCAGTACTTC. Translating it yields CASSVAEYYEQYF. Using reference TRBV9 and TRBJ2-7 for the parts outside the CDR3, the full variable domain is DSGVTQTPKHLITATGQRVTLRCSPRSGDLSVYWYQQSLDQGLQFLIQYYNGEERAKGNILERFSAQQFPDLHSELNLSSLELGDSALYFCASSVAEYYEQYFGPGTRLTVT.

CDR3: CASSLRSSRAGDLGNQPQHF. CDR3 nucleotides: TGTGCCAGCAGCCTCCGAAGTAGCCGGGCAGGGGACTTGGGCAATCAGCCCCAGCATTTT. The chain links TRBV27 to TRBJ1-5; a possible D gene is TRBD1 (6 bases). The CDR3 covers 20 residues. V was shortened by 6 bases and J by 2 bases, with 29 bases between the two germline ends. Germline V gene lookup returns CDR1 MNHEY and CDR2 SMNVEV (reference sequence).

This clone turned up a few times. The J gene is TRBJ2-2, the V gene TRBV5-1; D call uncertain. V lost 0 bases, J lost 5 bases, and 14 bases lay in between. The germline V gene encodes CDR1 SGHRS and CDR2 YFSETQ. CDR3 size: 16 residues. DNA of the CDR3: TGCGCCAGCAGCTTGGTATGGTGGGATGAGACCGGGGAGCTGTTTTTT. Its protein is CASSLVWWDETGELFF. Together with reference TRBV5-1 and TRBJ2-2, the CDR3 gives the full variable domain: KAGVTQTPRYLIKTRGQQVTLSCSPISGHRSVSWYQQTPGQGLQFLFEYFSETQRNKGNFPGRFSGRQFSNSRSEMNVSTLELGDSALYLCASSLVWWDETGELFFGEGSRLTVL.

The chain carries TRBV4-1 and TRBJ1-2; D unresolved. The CDR3 spans 14 residues. CDR1 and CDR2 (germline): MGHRA, YSYEKL. The germline V and J ends were trimmed by 1 base and 0 bases, with 6 bases remaining between them. The CDR3 DNA sequence: TGCGCCAGCAGCCAAGGACATACTAACTATGGCTACACCTTC. Protein product: CASSQGHTNYGYTF.

The V call is TRBV10-3, the J call TRBJ2-2; 8 bases are a match to TRBD1. Trimming took 7 bases from V and 7 from J; bases not matched to a gene: 8. This CDR3 contains 14 residues. Germline lookup yields CDR1 ENHRY and CDR2 SYGVKD. CDR3 sequence reads: CAIKAGGEGGELFF. DNA for the CDR3: TGTGCCATCAAAGCAGGGGGCGAAGGCGGGGAGCTGTTTTTT.

The CDR3 DNA reads as TGTGCCAGCAGCTTGGGAGGGATTCCCTACGAGCAGTACTTC. It yields the protein CASSLGGIPYEQYF. V gene TRBV5-4 combines with J gene TRBJ2-7, with D possibly matching TRBD2 (5 bases). CDR3 length: 14 residues. V was clipped by 0 bases and J by 2 bases, with 9 bases between them. CDR1 and CDR2 from the germline V gene are SGHNT and YYREEE (reference sequence).

This clone was picked up a small number of times. J is TRBJ1-2 and V is TRBV4-1; D unresolved. The CDR3 loop spans 15 amino acids. V lost 0 bases, J lost 3 bases, and 11 bases lay in between. CDR1 is MGHRA and CDR2 is YSYEKL in the germline V gene. CDR3 amino acids: CASSQDRGLDYGYTF. The CDR3, as DNA: TGCGCCAGCAGCCAAGATCGGGGTCTCGACTATGGCTACACCTTC.

This clone was recorded once. The chain carries TRBV7-9 and TRBJ2-1, with D maybe TRBD1 (6 bases). The CDR3 loop spans 12 amino acids. Germline V gene sequence: CDR1 SEHNR, CDR2 FQNEAQ (reference sequence). Trimming left V 5 bases short and J 12 bases short, with 14 bases between. In DNA, the CDR3 is TGTGCCAGCAGCAGTACAGGGAAAAGGCAGTTCTTC. Its translation is CASSSTGKRQFF.

This rearrangement joins TRBV5-1 to TRBJ1-1; D might be TRBD1 (6 bases). The CDR3 extends over 13 amino acids. V lost 4 bases and J lost 4, with 11 bases in between. Germline CDR1 reads SGHRS; CDR2 reads YFSETQ. The CDR3 bases are TGCGCCAGCAGCGCCAGGGGTATCACTGAAGCTTTCTTT. It codes for CASSARGITEAFF.